Only one count was recorded for the clone carrying this T cell receptor (beta chain). The sample originates from a study of blood T cell repertoires in COVID-19. Study summary: The samples span acute and convalescent COVID-19 from the United States, Italy and Spain. PBMCs, B-cell-depleted T cells, or T cells were the source of the cDNA or gDNA that made up the material.

The CDR3 spans 15 residues. The germline V gene encodes CDR1 MNHNY and CDR2 SVGAGI (reference sequence). V was trimmed by 5 bases and J by 10 bases, leaving 18 bases between them. Original processing notes: Reference gene primer amplification in the assay estimated nucleated cell counts. Profiled with immunoSEQ multiplex PCR; TCRdb holds only in-frame clones, not every one. The D gene and trimming were derived from the DNA, and the V and J assignments and clone size from that table. The sample holds around 46,000 clones, 80% to 90% seen once. The receptor was derived from a man in his fifties with acute or convalescent COVID-19. The rearrangement links TRBV6-6 to TRBJ1-6, with D perhaps TRBD1 (6 bases). The sample comprised peripheral blood. CDR3 sequence (DNA): TGTGCCAGCAGTGATACAGGGCGGGTAGTATCACCCCTCCACTTT. Amino acid sequence: CASSDTGRVVSPLHF.